A selection of T cell receptor beta chains follows, all from one sample in a study of regulatory T cells in long-lasting Graves disease. TCRdb called the multiplex PCR reads again in MiXCR, with one record for every CDR3 protein. The top ten hold 14% of the sample, which has 350,000 to 450,000 distinct CDR3 sequences, 20% to 25% seen once. Sequenced here: peripheral blood mononuclear cells (PBMCs), sampled when the disease was refractory, from a patient treated with antithyroid drugs. The receptors come from a female donor with Graves disease. CDR3s include the opening cysteine and the closing phenylalanine or tryptophan. The order of the fields is V gene, D gene, clone size, J gene, CDR3 DNA, CDR3 protein. D genes are given only for firm matches. Where a row states a size, it is once, few, many or the class of an expanded clone; other rows omit it.

v_gene: TRBV2
d_gene: NA
abundance: many
j_gene: TRBJ2-5
CDR3nt: TGTGCCAGCAGTACGGACATCTTGCGGACCCAGTACTTC
CDR3aa: CASSTDILRTQYF

v_gene: TRBV28
d_gene: TRBD1
abundance: many
j_gene: TRBJ2-6
CDR3nt: TGTGCCAGCAGTTCATCAGGGGGCTCTGGGGCCAACGTCCTGACTTTC
CDR3aa: CASSSSGGSGANVLTF

v_gene: TRBV6-1
d_gene: NA
abundance: few
j_gene: TRBJ1-6
CDR3nt: TGTGCCAGCAGTGCCGGGTATTCACCCCTCCACTTT
CDR3aa: CASSAGYSPLHF

v_gene: TRBV9
d_gene: NA
abundance: many
j_gene: TRBJ2-2
CDR3nt: TGTGCCAGCAGTGGAGGTGGCACCGGGGAGCTGTTTTTT
CDR3aa: CASSGGGTGELFF

v_gene: TRBV15
d_gene: NA
abundance: many
j_gene: TRBJ2-7
CDR3nt: TGTGCCACCAGCAGAGATCTCACGCAGGGACTCACGATTTACGAGCAGTACTTC
CDR3aa: CATSRDLTQGLTIYEQYF

v_gene: TRBV7-8
d_gene: TRBD1
abundance: NA
j_gene: TRBJ2-7
CDR3nt: TGTGCCAGCAGGTCGGCCGGGACAGGCTACGAGCAGTACTTC
CDR3aa: CASRSAGTGYEQYF

v_gene: TRBV12-3/TRBV12-4
d_gene: TRBD2
abundance: many
j_gene: TRBJ2-7
CDR3nt: TGTGCCAGCAGACTCGGGACTAGCGGGAGCTACGAGCAGTACTTC
CDR3aa: CASRLGTSGSYEQYF

v_gene: TRBV10-3
d_gene: TRBD1
abundance: few
j_gene: TRBJ1-3
CDR3nt: TGTGCCATCAATGACAGGGGTGGAAACACCATATATTTT
CDR3aa: CAINDRGGNTIYF

v_gene: TRBV9
d_gene: NA
abundance: NA
j_gene: TRBJ1-3
CDR3nt: TGTGCCAGCAGCGTAGACCCGGTTCCTGGAAACACCATATATTTT
CDR3aa: CASSVDPVPGNTIYF

v_gene: TRBV20-1
d_gene: TRBD1
abundance: NA
j_gene: TRBJ2-2
CDR3nt: TGCAGCCTAAAGACAGGGCTCACCGGGGAGCTGTTTTTT
CDR3aa: CSLKTGLTGELFF

v_gene: TRBV4-1
d_gene: TRBD2
abundance: many
j_gene: TRBJ2-5
CDR3nt: TGCGCCAGCAGCAAGGTAGCGGGCGAGGAGACCCAGTACTTC
CDR3aa: CASSKVAGEETQYF

v_gene: TRBV6-2/TRBV6-3
d_gene: NA
abundance: NA
j_gene: TRBJ1-4
CDR3nt: TGTGCCAGCAGTTATACAGGTGGGGCGTTTTTT
CDR3aa: CASSYTGGAFF

v_gene: TRBV10-3
d_gene: NA
abundance: few
j_gene: TRBJ1-4
CDR3nt: TGTGCCATCAGCCCGACAGCTCTTAATGAAAAACTGTTTTTT
CDR3aa: CAISPTALNEKLFF

v_gene: TRBV3-1
d_gene: NA
abundance: many
j_gene: TRBJ1-2
CDR3nt: TGTGCCAGCAGCCAAGGACATGCAGGCTACACCTTC
CDR3aa: CASSQGHAGYTF

v_gene: TRBV5-1
d_gene: TRBD1
abundance: NA
j_gene: TRBJ2-1
CDR3nt: TGCGCCAGCAGCCTAGGGACAGGGTTATCCAATGAGCAGTTCTTC
CDR3aa: CASSLGTGLSNEQFF

v_gene: TRBV20-1
d_gene: TRBD2
abundance: few
j_gene: TRBJ2-7
CDR3nt: TGCAGTGCTACCTGGACTAGCGGGAGCTACGAGCAGTACTTC
CDR3aa: CSATWTSGSYEQYF

v_gene: TRBV7-8
d_gene: NA
abundance: many
j_gene: TRBJ2-5
CDR3nt: TGTGCCAGCAGCTTAGCTTGGGGGGAGACCCAGTACTTC
CDR3aa: CASSLAWGETQYF

v_gene: TRBV7-3
d_gene: NA
abundance: NA
j_gene: TRBJ1-2
CDR3nt: TGTGCCAGCAGCCCCGGACGGGGAGCACCTGGCTACACCTTC
CDR3aa: CASSPGRGAPGYTF

v_gene: TRBV28
d_gene: TRBD1
abundance: many
j_gene: TRBJ1-4
CDR3nt: TGTGCCAGCAGTTCCCTCAGGGGGGGTGTTGAAAAACTGTTTTTT
CDR3aa: CASSSLRGGVEKLFF

v_gene: TRBV7-3
d_gene: NA
abundance: many
j_gene: TRBJ2-6
CDR3nt: TGTGCCAGCAGCGTGGGACGGAACTCTGGGGCCAACGTCCTGACTTTC
CDR3aa: CASSVGRNSGANVLTF

v_gene: TRBV20-1
d_gene: NA
abundance: NA
j_gene: TRBJ1-6
CDR3nt: TGCAGTGCTAGAGATGCGGGGGACAATTCACCCCTCCACTTT
CDR3aa: CSARDAGDNSPLHF

v_gene: TRBV9
d_gene: NA
abundance: NA
j_gene: TRBJ2-4
CDR3nt: TGTGCCAGCAGCCTAGGGGGGAAGCTGGACATTCAGTACTTC
CDR3aa: CASSLGGKLDIQYF

v_gene: TRBV6-1
d_gene: NA
abundance: NA
j_gene: TRBJ2-4
CDR3nt: TGTGCCAGCAGCGTTTCCTTGAGCGGCCAGGTAGCCAAAAACATTCAGTACTTC
CDR3aa: CASSVSLSGQVAKNIQYF

v_gene: TRBV24-1
d_gene: NA
abundance: NA
j_gene: TRBJ1-4
CDR3nt: TGTGCCACCAGTGATCTAAATGGCGCTAATGAAAAACTGTTTTTT
CDR3aa: CATSDLNGANEKLFF

v_gene: TRBV5-5
d_gene: TRBD1
abundance: few
j_gene: TRBJ2-7
CDR3nt: TGTGCCAGCAGCAATCCCGGGACAGGGCCCGAGCAGTACTTC
CDR3aa: CASSNPGTGPEQYF

v_gene: TRBV30
d_gene: NA
abundance: many
j_gene: TRBJ1-4
CDR3nt: TGTGCCTGGAGACCCCGGGACCACCTGGGGGAAAAACTGTTTTTT
CDR3aa: CAWRPRDHLGEKLFF

v_gene: TRBV5-5
d_gene: NA
abundance: NA
j_gene: TRBJ2-5
CDR3nt: TGTGCCAGCAGCCCGCAGTCCGTCGGGACCCAGTACTTC
CDR3aa: CASSPQSVGTQYF

v_gene: TRBV19
d_gene: NA
abundance: NA
j_gene: TRBJ1-4
CDR3nt: TGTGCCAGTAACCCGACATCCGGAGGTGAAAAACTGTTTTTT
CDR3aa: CASNPTSGGEKLFF

v_gene: TRBV28
d_gene: NA
abundance: many
j_gene: TRBJ2-7
CDR3nt: TGTGCCAGCAGGCGACAGTCCCCGAACTACGAGCAGTACTTC
CDR3aa: CASRRQSPNYEQYF

v_gene: TRBV15
d_gene: NA
abundance: many
j_gene: TRBJ2-2
CDR3nt: TGTGCCACCAGCAGAGAGAGGATCGGTGTGGCCGGGGAGCTGTTTTTT
CDR3aa: CATSRERIGVAGELFF

v_gene: TRBV2
d_gene: NA
abundance: many
j_gene: TRBJ2-7
CDR3nt: TGTGCCAGCAGTGAAGCCTGGCCCTCCCCCTACGAGCAGTACTTC
CDR3aa: CASSEAWPSPYEQYF